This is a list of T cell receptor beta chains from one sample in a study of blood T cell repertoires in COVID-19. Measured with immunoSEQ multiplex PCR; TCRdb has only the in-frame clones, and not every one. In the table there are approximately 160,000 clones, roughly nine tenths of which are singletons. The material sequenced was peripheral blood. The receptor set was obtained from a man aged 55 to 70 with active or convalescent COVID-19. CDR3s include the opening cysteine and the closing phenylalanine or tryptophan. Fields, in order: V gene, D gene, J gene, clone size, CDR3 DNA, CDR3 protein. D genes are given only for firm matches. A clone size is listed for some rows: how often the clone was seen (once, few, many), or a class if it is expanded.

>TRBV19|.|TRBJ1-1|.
TGTGCCAGTAGGAGTGCAGGGATGAACACTGAAGCTTTCTTT
CASRSAGMNTEAFF
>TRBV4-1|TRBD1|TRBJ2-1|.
TGCGCCAGCAGCCCCCGGGACAGGGGCTCCTACAATGAGCAGTTCTTC
CASSPRDRGSYNEQFF
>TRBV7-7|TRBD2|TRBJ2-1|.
TGTGCCAGCAGCCCCGCTAGCGGGGGGGCCTACAATGAGCAGTTCTTC
CASSPASGGAYNEQFF
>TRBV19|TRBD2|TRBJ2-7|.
TGTGCCAGTAGCCTCTTAGGGACTAGCGGGAGTTCCCACTCCTACGAGCAGTACTTC
CASSLLGTSGSSHSYEQYF
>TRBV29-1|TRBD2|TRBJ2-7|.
TGCAGCGTTGAAGATTCCCTAGCGGGGAACTACGAGCAGTACTTC
CSVEDSLAGNYEQYF
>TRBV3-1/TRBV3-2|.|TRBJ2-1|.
TGTGCCAGCAGCCAAGGGTCACAGGGCAGCAATGAGCAGTTCTTC
CASSQGSQGSNEQFF
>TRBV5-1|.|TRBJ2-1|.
TGCGCCAGCAGCTCAGAGACACACAATGAGCAGTTCTTC
CASSSETHNEQFF
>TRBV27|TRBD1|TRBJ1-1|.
TGTGCCAGCAGAGGACAGGGATCGAACACTGAAGCTTTCTTT
CASRGQGSNTEAFF
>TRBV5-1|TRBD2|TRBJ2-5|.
TGCGCCAGCAGCCCTGGGACTAGCGGCCAAGAGACCCAGTACTTC
CASSPGTSGQETQYF
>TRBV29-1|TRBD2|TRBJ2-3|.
TGCAGCGTTGAAGTGCGGACTAGCGGGAGTAGAGATACGCAGTATTTT
CSVEVRTSGSRDTQYF
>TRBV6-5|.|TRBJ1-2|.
TGTGCCAGCAAGGGGGACCTTGCCTATGGCTACACCTTC
CASKGDLAYGYTF
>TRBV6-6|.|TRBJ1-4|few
TGTGCCAGCAGTTATAAGGGGACTAATGAAAAACTGTTTTTT
CASSYKGTNEKLFF
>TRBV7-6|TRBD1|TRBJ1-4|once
TGTGCCAGCAGTCTAGCAGGTAGCGCGGACAGGATGGCAAAACTGTTTTTT
CASSLAGSADRMAKLFF
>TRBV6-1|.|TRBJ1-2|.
TGTGCCAGCAATGAAAGGGACTCTTATGGCTACACCTTC
CASNERDSYGYTF
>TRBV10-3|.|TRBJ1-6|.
TGTGCCATCAGTGAAGAGGGGGTTAACAATAATTCACCCCTCCACTTT
CAISEEGVNNNSPLHF
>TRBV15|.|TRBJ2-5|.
TGTGCCACCAGCAGAGATCCGGGGGGCAGGATCTTGAAAGAGACCCAGTACTTC
CATSRDPGGRILKETQYF
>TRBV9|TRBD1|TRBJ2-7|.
TGTGCCAGCAGCGTCTGGGGGACAGGGGCTTTGGACGAGCAGTACTTC
CASSVWGTGALDEQYF
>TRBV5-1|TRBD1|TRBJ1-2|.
TGCGCCAGCTCTCAGACAGGGGCTGGGGGCTACACCTTC
CASSQTGAGGYTF
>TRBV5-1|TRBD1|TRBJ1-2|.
TGCGCCAGCAGCTTGGGGACAGGAGGGGTATATGGCTACACCTTC
CASSLGTGGVYGYTF
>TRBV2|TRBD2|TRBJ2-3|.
TGTGCCAGCAGTGGCAGGGAGGGGGATACGCAGTATTTT
CASSGREGDTQYF
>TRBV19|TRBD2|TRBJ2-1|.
TGTGCCAGTATAGGACTAGCCTACAATGAGCAGTTCTTC
CASIGLAYNEQFF
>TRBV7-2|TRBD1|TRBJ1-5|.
TGTGCCAGCAGTTCGGACAGGTTTAGCAATCAGCCCCAGCATTTT
CASSSDRFSNQPQHF
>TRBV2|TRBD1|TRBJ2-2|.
TGTGCCAGCAGAGGGACAGGGGGCATCACCGGGGAGCTGTTTTTT
CASRGTGGITGELFF
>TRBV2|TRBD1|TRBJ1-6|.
TGTGCTTCAACTACGGGACAGGGTGGGTCACCCCTCCACTTT
CASTTGQGGSPLHF
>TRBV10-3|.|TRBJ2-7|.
TGTGCCATCAGTGTGACCGGACAGATTCCCTCCTACGAGCAGTACTTC
CAISVTGQIPSYEQYF
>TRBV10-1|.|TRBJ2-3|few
TGCGCCAGCAGCCGCCGAGCGGCTAGCACAGATACGCAGTATTTT
CASSRRAASTDTQYF
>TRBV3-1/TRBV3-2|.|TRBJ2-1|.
TGTGCCAGCAGCCAAGGGGGCCTCCGCGGTGAGCAGTTCTTC
CASSQGGLRGEQFF
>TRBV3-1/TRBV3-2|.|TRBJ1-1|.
TGTGCCAGCAGTCTCCAGTTGAACACTGAAGCTTTCTTT
CASSLQLNTEAFF
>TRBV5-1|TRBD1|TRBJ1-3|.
TGCGCCAGCAGCTTGCAGGGGGCGACTGGAAACACCATATATTTT
CASSLQGATGNTIYF
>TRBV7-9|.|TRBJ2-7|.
TGTGCCAGCAGCTTAGGGCTAGCGACCTACGAGCAGTACTTC
CASSLGLATYEQYF
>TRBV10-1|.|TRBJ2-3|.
TGCGCCAGCAGTGAGTCGGCCCCCACAGATACGCAGTATTTT
CASSESAPTDTQYF
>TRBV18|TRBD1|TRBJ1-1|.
TGTGCCAGCTCACCGACGGGACAGGGGATCACTGAAGCTTTCTTT
CASSPTGQGITEAFF
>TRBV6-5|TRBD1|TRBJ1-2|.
TGTGCCAGCAGTTACTCGAGGGACAGGGTGTTTGGCTACACCTTC
CASSYSRDRVFGYTF
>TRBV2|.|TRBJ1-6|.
TGTGCCAGCAGTGGAGGGTCCGAAGGTTCACCCCTCCACTTT
CASSGGSEGSPLHF
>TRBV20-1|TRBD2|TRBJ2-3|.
TGCAGTGCTAGTGGGACTAGCGGGAGGCGCACAGATACGCAGTATTTT
CSASGTSGRRTDTQYF
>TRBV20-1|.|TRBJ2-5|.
TGCAGTGCTAGTGCCCAGGATCAAGAGACCCAGTACTTC
CSASAQDQETQYF
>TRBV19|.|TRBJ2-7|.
TGTGCCAGTAGTCTAGGGCAGACCTACGAGCAGTACTTC
CASSLGQTYEQYF
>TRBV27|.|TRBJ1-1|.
TGTGCCAGCAAGAACTTAGAGGCTGGGACTGAAGCTTTCTTT
CASKNLEAGTEAFF
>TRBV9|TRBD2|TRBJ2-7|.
TGTGCCAGCAGTAGGACTAGCGGAAATTACGAGCAGTACTTC
CASSRTSGNYEQYF
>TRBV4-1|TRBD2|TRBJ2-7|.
TGCGCCAGCAGCCAACTCTCTGGGCGGGGGGCCTACGAGCAGTACTTC
CASSQLSGRGAYEQYF